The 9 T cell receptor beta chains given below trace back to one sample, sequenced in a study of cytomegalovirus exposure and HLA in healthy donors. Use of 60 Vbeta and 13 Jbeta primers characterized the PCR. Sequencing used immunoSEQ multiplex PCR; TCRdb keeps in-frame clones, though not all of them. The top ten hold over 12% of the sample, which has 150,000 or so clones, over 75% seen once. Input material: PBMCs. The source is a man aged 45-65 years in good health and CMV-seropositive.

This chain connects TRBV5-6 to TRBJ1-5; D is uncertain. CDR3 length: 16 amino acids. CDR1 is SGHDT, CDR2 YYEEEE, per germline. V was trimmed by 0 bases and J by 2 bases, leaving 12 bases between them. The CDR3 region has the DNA TGTGCCAGCAGCTTGGTGAAAGGAGTCGGCAATCAGCCCCAGCATTTT. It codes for CASSLVKGVGNQPQHF.

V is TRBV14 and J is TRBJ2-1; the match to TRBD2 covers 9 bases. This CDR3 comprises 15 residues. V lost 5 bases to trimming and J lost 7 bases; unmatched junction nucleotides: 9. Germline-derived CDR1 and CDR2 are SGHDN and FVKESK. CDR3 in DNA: TGTGCCAGCAGCTCCTGGGCGGGGGGGCAAAATGAGCAGTTCTTC. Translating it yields CASSSWAGGQNEQFF.

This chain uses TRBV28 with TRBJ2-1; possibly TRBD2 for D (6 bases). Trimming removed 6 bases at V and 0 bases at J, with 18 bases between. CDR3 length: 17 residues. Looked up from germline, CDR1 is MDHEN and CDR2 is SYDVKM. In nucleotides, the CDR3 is TGTGCCAGCAGCCGACTAGTGGGCTTTAGCTCCTACAATGAGCAGTTCTTC. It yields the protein CASSRLVGFSSYNEQFF.

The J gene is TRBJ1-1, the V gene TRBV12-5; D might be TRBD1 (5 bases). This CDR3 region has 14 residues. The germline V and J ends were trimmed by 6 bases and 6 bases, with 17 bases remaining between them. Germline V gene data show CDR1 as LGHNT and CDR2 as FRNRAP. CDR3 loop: CASGSQGRLAEAFF. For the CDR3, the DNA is TGTGCTAGTGGAAGTCAGGGCCGATTGGCTGAAGCTTTCTTT. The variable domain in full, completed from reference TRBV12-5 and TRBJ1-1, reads DARVTQTPRHKVTEMGQEVTMRCQPILGHNTVFWYRQTMMQGLELLAYFRNRAPLDDSGMPKDRFSAEMPDATLATLKIQPSEPRDSAVYFCASGSQGRLAEAFFGQGTRLTVV.

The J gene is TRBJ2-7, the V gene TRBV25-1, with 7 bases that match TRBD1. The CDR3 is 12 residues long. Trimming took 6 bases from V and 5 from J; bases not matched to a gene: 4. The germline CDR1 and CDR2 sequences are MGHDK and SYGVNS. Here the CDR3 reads CASRETGHEQYF. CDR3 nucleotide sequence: TGTGCCAGCAGGGAGACAGGGCACGAGCAGTACTTC.

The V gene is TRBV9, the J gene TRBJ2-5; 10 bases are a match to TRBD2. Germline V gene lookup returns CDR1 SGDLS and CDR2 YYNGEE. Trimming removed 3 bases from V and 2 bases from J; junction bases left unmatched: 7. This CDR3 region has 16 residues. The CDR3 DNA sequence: TGTGCCAGCAGCGGCTATAGCGGGGGGCATCAAGAGACCCAGTACTTC. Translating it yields CASSGYSGGHQETQYF.

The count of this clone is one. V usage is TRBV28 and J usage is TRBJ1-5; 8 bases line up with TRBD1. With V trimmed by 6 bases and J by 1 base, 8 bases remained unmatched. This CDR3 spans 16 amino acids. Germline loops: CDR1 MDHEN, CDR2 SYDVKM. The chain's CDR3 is CASRSQGAGSNQPQHF. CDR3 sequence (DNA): TGTGCCAGCAGATCTCAGGGGGCAGGGAGCAATCAGCCCCAGCATTTT.

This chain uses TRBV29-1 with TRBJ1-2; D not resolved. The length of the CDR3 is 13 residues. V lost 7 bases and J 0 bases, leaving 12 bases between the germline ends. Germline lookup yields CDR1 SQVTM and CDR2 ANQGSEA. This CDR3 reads CSASGISNYGYTF. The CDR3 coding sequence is TGCAGCGCCTCCGGGATTTCTAACTATGGCTACACCTTC.

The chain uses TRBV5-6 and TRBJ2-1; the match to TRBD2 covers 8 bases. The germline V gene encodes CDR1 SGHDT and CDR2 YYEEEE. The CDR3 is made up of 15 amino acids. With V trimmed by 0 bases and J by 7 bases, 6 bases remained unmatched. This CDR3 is CASSLGRGGTNEQFF. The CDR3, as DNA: TGTGCCAGCAGCTTGGGACGGGGGGGCACGAATGAGCAGTTCTTC. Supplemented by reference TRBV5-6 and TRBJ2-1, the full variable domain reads DAGVTQSPTHLIKTRGQQVTLRCSPKSGHDTVSWYQQALGQGPQFIFQYYEEEERQRGNFPDRFSGHQFPNYSSELNVNALLLGDSALYLCASSLGRGGTNEQFFGPGTRLTVL.